The source of this T cell receptor (beta chain) is a study of blood T cell repertoires in COVID-19. In the authors' methods: Amplified reference gene primers provided the basis for estimating nucleated cell counts. Repertoires were generated with immunoSEQ multiplex PCR, while TCRdb's copy carries only in-frame clones and drops some. V and J calls and clone size follow that table, whereas D and trimming were derived from the DNA. The table has around 98,000 clones, 84% seen once; the top ten hold around a sixth. CDR1 and CDR2 (germline): SGHTA, FQGNSA. The ends were cut back, 6 bases at V and 15 bases at J, with 22 bases in the middle. The CDR3 totals 13 residues.

The sequencing sample was made of peripheral blood. The chain has TRBV7-2 and TRBJ2-3, with D possibly matching TRBD2 (5 bases). The sequence was obtained from a woman aged 55-70 years with acute or convalescent COVID-19. In nucleotides, the CDR3 is TGTGCCAGCAGACCAAACGGACGTCGGGAAGGCTATTTT. Amino acid sequence: CASRPNGRREGYF.